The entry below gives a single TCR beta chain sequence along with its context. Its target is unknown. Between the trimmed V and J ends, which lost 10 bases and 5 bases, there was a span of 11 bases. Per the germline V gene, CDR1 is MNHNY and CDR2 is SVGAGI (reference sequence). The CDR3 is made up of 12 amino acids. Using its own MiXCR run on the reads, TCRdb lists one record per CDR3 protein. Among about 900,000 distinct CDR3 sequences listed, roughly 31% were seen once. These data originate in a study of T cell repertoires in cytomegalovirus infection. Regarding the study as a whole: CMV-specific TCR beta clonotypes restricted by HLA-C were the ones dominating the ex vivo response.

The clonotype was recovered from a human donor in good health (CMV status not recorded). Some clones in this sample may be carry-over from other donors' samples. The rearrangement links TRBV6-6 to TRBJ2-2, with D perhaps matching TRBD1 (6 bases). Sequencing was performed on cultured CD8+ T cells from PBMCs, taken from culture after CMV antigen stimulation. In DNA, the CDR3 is TGTGCCATACTCAGGGGAACCGGGGAGCTGTTTTTT. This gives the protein CAILRGTGELFF.